Below, 22 T cell receptor beta chains from the same sample are listed, as sequenced in a study of shared clonotypes between healthy human individuals. The assay was immunoSEQ multiplex PCR, and TCRdb's table has in-frame clones only and misses some. This repertoire shows roughly 2.2 million clones, about nine tenths found once; its top ten account for around 0.4%. Sequenced input: naive CD4+ T cells from PBMCs. Subset reported: CD45RA+ positively selected. The source of these receptors is a man younger than 30 in good health. Some clones in this sample may be carry-over from other donors' samples.

A few counts support this clone. The chain carries TRBV18 and TRBJ2-7; no clear D gene. This CDR3 is 12 amino acids long. Germline CDR1 KGHSH, CDR2 LQKENI. Trimming cost V 3 bases and J 6 bases, with 9 bases left between them. DNA for the CDR3: TGTGCCAGCTCACCCAACCAGAGCGAGCAGTACTTC. This encodes CASSPNQSEQYF. The full variable domain, in which reference TRBV18 and TRBJ2-7 provide the parts outside the CDR3, is NAGVMQNPRHLVRRRGQEARLRCSPMKGHSHVYWYRQLPEEGLKFMVYLQKENIIDESGMPKERFSAEFPKEGPSILRIQQVVRGDSAAYFCASSPNQSEQYFGPGTRLTVT.

The rearrangement joins TRBV5-5 to TRBJ2-7; D may match TRBD1 or TRBD2 (5 bases each). Trimming left V 4 bases short and J 1 base short, with 24 bases between. Germline CDR1 SGHKS, CDR2 YYEKEE (reference sequence). This CDR3 comprises 18 residues. CDR3 nucleotide sequence: TGTGCCAGCAGCCCGATTAATCTGCGTTGGGGGTTATCCTACGAGCAGTACTTC. It specifies CASSPINLRWGLSYEQYF.

This chain connects TRBV7-9 to TRBJ2-5; D may correspond to TRBD1 or TRBD2 (6 bases each). The CDR3 has 14 residues. From germline, CDR1 is SEHNR and CDR2 FQNEAQ (reference sequence). V lost 3 bases and J 0 bases, leaving 8 bases between the germline ends. The CDR3 nucleotides are TGTGCCAGCAGCTTTAGGGGGGACCAAGAGACCCAGTACTTC. It is translated as CASSFRGDQETQYF.

This clone was detected once. The chain has TRBV29-1 and TRBJ1-2, with TRBD1 matching 8 bases. This CDR3 has 13 residues. V shed 4 bases and J 5 bases; nucleotides not matched to a gene: 6. Germline V gene data show CDR1 as SQVTM and CDR2 as ANQGSEA. The CDR3, as DNA: TGCAGCGTTGCCATTGGACAGGGTTATGGCTACACCTTC. It specifies CSVAIGQGYGYTF.

The chain employs TRBV7-3 and TRBJ2-1, with 10 bases lining up with TRBD2. Losses at the gene ends were 3 bases for V and 4 bases for J; bases not matched to a gene: 3. This CDR3 is built from 15 residues. In germline, CDR1 is SGHTA, CDR2 FQGTGA. The CDR3 is CASSLGTSEYNEQFF. DNA for the CDR3: TGTGCCAGCAGCTTGGGGACTAGCGAGTACAATGAGCAGTTCTTC.

The chain joins TRBV7-8 to TRBJ1-1; TRBD1 aligns across 7 bases. Germline values: CDR1 SGHVS, CDR2 FQNEAQ. V trimming: 4 bases; J trimming: 6 bases; junction bases outside the gene matches: 11. This CDR3 region has 15 residues. The CDR3 region has the DNA TGTGCCAGCAGCTCACCAGGGGGGGTAAGGGCTGAAGCTTTCTTT. This encodes CASSSPGGVRAEAFF.

The CDR3 DNA reads TGTGCCAGCAGTAACAGACACACAGATACGCAGTATTTT. The encoded protein is CASSNRHTDTQYF. This chain links TRBV7-2 with TRBJ2-3, with D unresolved. The germline gives CDR1 SGHTA, CDR2 FQGNSA. Trimming pared 6 bases from V and 2 bases from J, leaving 9 bases between. This CDR3 contains 13 residues.

The chain combines TRBV9 with TRBJ1-2; 7 positions agree with TRBD1. The CDR3 runs 15 residues. CDR1 and CDR2 from the germline V gene are SGDLS and YYNGEE. V lost 3 bases to trimming and J lost 7 bases; unmatched junction nucleotides: 12. CDR3 coding DNA: TGTGCCAGCAGCGCGAGGGGGGGACAGCCACTTGGCTACACCTTC. This translates into CASSARGGQPLGYTF. Supplemented by reference TRBV9 and TRBJ1-2, the full variable domain reads DSGVTQTPKHLITATGQRVTLRCSPRSGDLSVYWYQQSLDQGLQFLIQYYNGEERAKGNILERFSAQQFPDLHSELNLSSLELGDSALYFCASSARGGQPLGYTFGSGTRLTVV.

This chain connects TRBV7-3 to TRBJ1-5; D gene unclear. Germline V CDR1 and CDR2: SGHTA, FQGTGA. V lost 4 bases and J lost 6, with 19 bases in between. The CDR3 is 16 amino acids. The CDR3 sequence: CASSSKRKSWSQPQHF. CDR3 coding DNA: TGTGCCAGCAGCTCTAAGCGGAAGAGTTGGAGTCAGCCCCAGCATTTT. The variable domain in full, with the rest retrieved from reference TRBV7-3 and TRBJ1-5, is GAGVSQTPSNKVTEKGKYVELRCDPISGHTALYWYRQSLGQGPEFLIYFQGTGAADDSGLPNDRFFAVRPEGSVSTLKIQRTERGDSAVYLCASSSKRKSWSQPQHFGDGTRLSIL.

The chain links TRBV28 to TRBJ1-5; D call uncertain. V was trimmed by 6 bases and J by 3 bases, leaving 21 bases between them. The V gene's germline CDR1 is MDHEN and CDR2 SYDVKM. The CDR3 spans 17 residues. CDR3 loop: CASSQVAASWDNQPQHF. In DNA form, the CDR3 reads TGTGCCAGCAGCCAAGTTGCGGCTTCATGGGACAATCAGCCCCAGCATTTT.

The chain combines TRBV7-9 with TRBJ2-7; 9 nucleotides align to TRBD1. The V and J ends lost 3 bases and 7 bases, in that order; junction bases with no gene match: 10. CDR1 is SEHNR, CDR2 FQNEAQ, per germline (reference sequence). This CDR3 spans 15 amino acids. For the CDR3, the DNA is TGTGCCAGCAGCTTGGGACAGGGACTCTCCCGGGAGCAGTACTTC. Protein: CASSLGQGLSREQYF.

This chain links TRBV7-6 with TRBJ2-1; D uncertain. V was trimmed by 5 bases and J by 2 bases, leaving 19 bases between them. CDR3 length: 17 residues. CDR1 and CDR2 (germline): SGHVS, FNYEAQ. The CDR3 DNA is TGTGCCAGCAGCCCCACGGTTAGCCGAATCACCTACAATGAGCAGTTCTTC. Translation gives CASSPTVSRITYNEQFF.

The chain carries TRBV27 and TRBJ2-6; D gene ambiguous. The CDR3 spans 16 residues. The V end was cut by 5 bases, the J end by 2 bases, with 13 bases between. Germline values: CDR1 MNHEY, CDR2 SMNVEV (reference sequence). CDR3 nucleotide sequence: TGTGCCAGCAGTCCCCTGGACGCTGCTGGGGCCAACGTCCTGACTTTC. Amino acid sequence: CASSPLDAAGANVLTF. The entire variable domain, with the rest obtained from reference TRBV27 and TRBJ2-6, is as follows: EAQVTQNPRYLITVTGKKLTVTCSQNMNHEYMSWYRQDPGLGLRQIYYSMNVEVTDKGDVPEGYKVSRKEKRNFPLILESPSPNQTSLYFCASSPLDAAGANVLTFGAGSRLTVL.

The rearrangement uses TRBV28 and TRBJ2-3; 9 positions agree with TRBD1. Per germline, CDR1 MDHEN and CDR2 SYDVKM. The CDR3 runs to 14 residues. The J segment lost 2 bases and the V segment lost 8 bases, leaving 5 bases of the junction unmatched. CDR3 residues: CASLRDRVTDTQYF. CDR3 bases: TGTGCCAGCCTCCGGGACAGGGTCACAGATACGCAGTATTTT.

The chain couples TRBV5-5 to TRBJ1-5; 8 nucleotides line up with TRBD1. V trimming: 0 bases; J trimming: 2 bases; junction bases outside the gene matches: 1. Germline V lookup: CDR1 SGHKS, CDR2 YYEKEE (reference sequence). CDR3 length: 15 residues. The CDR3 loop is CASSLVTGGNQPQHF. The CDR3 bases are TGTGCCAGCAGCTTGGTGACAGGGGGCAATCAGCCCCAGCATTTT. The entire variable domain, with the rest obtained from reference TRBV5-5 and TRBJ1-5, is as follows: DAGVTQSPTHLIKTRGQQVTLRCSPISGHKSVSWYQQVLGQGPQFIFQYYEKEERGRGNFPDRFSARQFPNYSSELNVNALLLGDSALYLCASSLVTGGNQPQHFGDGTRLSIL.

Notes on this clone: The sample carries other DNA sequences with the same CDR3. The chain combines TRBV18 with TRBJ1-2; a possible D gene is TRBD1 (6 bases). This CDR3 is 14 amino acids long. V shed 1 base and J shed 4 bases, with 10 bases lying between them. Germline loops: CDR1 KGHSH, CDR2 LQKENI. The CDR3 protein is CASSPQGQTYGYTF. The CDR3, as DNA: TGTGCCAGCTCACCACAAGGACAGACCTATGGCTACACCTTC. Based on the CDR3 plus reference TRBV18 and TRBJ1-2, the full variable domain is NAGVMQNPRHLVRRRGQEARLRCSPMKGHSHVYWYRQLPEEGLKFMVYLQKENIIDESGMPKERFSAEFPKEGPSILRIQQVVRGDSAAYFCASSPQGQTYGYTFGSGTRLTVV.

The chain has TRBV29-1 and TRBJ1-1; D is unresolved. Germline V gives CDR1 SQVTM, CDR2 ANQGSEA. V was cut by 6 bases and J by 4 bases, with 15 bases left in between. The CDR3 has 13 residues. The CDR3 is CSVGTTRGTEAFF. In nucleotides, the CDR3 is TGCAGCGTCGGAACGACCAGAGGCACTGAAGCTTTCTTT. Full variable domain (missing parts from reference TRBV29-1 and TRBJ1-1): SAVISQKPSRDICQRGTSLTIQCQVDSQVTMMFWYRQQPGQSLTLIATANQGSEATYESGFVIDKFPISRPNLTFSTLTVSNMSPEDSSIYLCSVGTTRGTEAFFGQGTRLTVV.

This clone was seen only once. The chain has TRBV28 and TRBJ1-2; TRBD1 is a possible D gene (6 bases). Germline loops: CDR1 MDHEN, CDR2 SYDVKM. The length of the CDR3 is 14 residues. With 3 bases removed from V and 8 bases from J, the gap between germline ends came to 16 bases. The CDR3 spells CASSFSDRPLGYTF. CDR3 nucleotides: TGTGCCAGCAGTTTTAGTGACAGGCCCCTAGGCTACACCTTC.

V gene TRBV28 combines with J gene TRBJ1-3, with a weak D call TRBD1 (5 bases). The CDR3 contains 15 residues. Per germline, CDR1 MDHEN and CDR2 SYDVKM. Trimming left V 7 bases short and J 0 bases short, with 13 bases between. The DNA for the CDR3 is TGTGCCAGCACCGGACACCCTAGCTCTGGAAACACCATATATTTT. This encodes CASTGHPSSGNTIYF.

The chain combines TRBV6-1 with TRBJ2-7, with 9 positions matching TRBD1. Per the germline V gene, CDR1 is MNHNS and CDR2 is SASEGT. The CDR3 is made up of 15 amino acids. The J segment lost 5 bases and the V segment lost 7 bases, leaving 12 bases of the junction unmatched. The CDR3 region is CASTDRGGSPDEQYF. The CDR3 DNA reads as TGTGCCAGCACCGACAGGGGGGGATCCCCTGACGAGCAGTACTTC.

The rearrangement joins TRBV7-8 to TRBJ2-1; 7 bases line up with TRBD2. J was trimmed by 1 base and V by 4 bases; bases with no gene match: 7. The CDR3 consists of 16 residues. Germline assignment: CDR1 SGHVS and CDR2 FQNEAQ. CDR3: CASSSRAGVSYNEQFF. CDR3 bases: TGTGCCAGCAGCTCCCGTGCGGGAGTATCCTACAATGAGCAGTTCTTC. Drawing the rest from reference TRBV7-8 and TRBJ2-1, the complete variable domain is GAGVSQSPRYKVAKRGQDVALRCDPISGHVSLFWYQQALGQGPEFLTYFQNEAQLDKSGLPSDRFFAERPEGSVSTLKIQRTQQEDSAVYLCASSSRAGVSYNEQFFGPGTRLTVL.

This rearrangement joins TRBV2 to TRBJ2-2, with 8 bases aligning to TRBD1. V lost 4 bases, J lost 1 base, and 8 bases stayed unmatched. This CDR3 is built from 17 residues. Per the germline V gene, CDR1 is SNHLY and CDR2 is FYNNEI. The CDR3 DNA sequence: TGTGCCAGCAGTGCCGGTCCCGGGACAGGGAACACCGGGGAGCTGTTTTTT. It encodes CASSAGPGTGNTGELFF.